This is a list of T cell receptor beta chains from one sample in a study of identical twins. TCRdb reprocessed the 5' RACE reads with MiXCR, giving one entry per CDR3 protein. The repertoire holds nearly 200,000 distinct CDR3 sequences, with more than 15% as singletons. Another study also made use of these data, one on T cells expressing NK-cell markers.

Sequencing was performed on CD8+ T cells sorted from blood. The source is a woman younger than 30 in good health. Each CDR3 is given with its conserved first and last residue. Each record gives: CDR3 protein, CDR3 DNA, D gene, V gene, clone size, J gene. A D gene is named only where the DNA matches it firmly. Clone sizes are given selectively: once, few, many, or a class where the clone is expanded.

cdr3_aa: CASSSVGGQNTEAFF
cdr3_nt: TGCGCCAGCAGCTCAGTTGGAGGGCAAAACACTGAAGCTTTCTTT
d_call: NA
v_call: TRBV5-1
clone_size: NA
j_call: TRBJ1-1

cdr3_aa: CASSLRITPSSSYEQYF
cdr3_nt: TGCGCCAGCAGTTTGCGAATAACACCCTCGAGCTCCTACGAGCAGTACTTC
d_call: NA
v_call: TRBV5-1
clone_size: NA
j_call: TRBJ2-7

cdr3_aa: CASGFQYEQFF
cdr3_nt: TGTGCTAGTGGTTTTCAGTATGAGCAGTTCTTC
d_call: NA
v_call: TRBV12-5
clone_size: NA
j_call: TRBJ2-1

cdr3_aa: CATSRVAGRTSSYEQYF
cdr3_nt: TGTGCCACCAGCAGAGTAGCGGGAAGAACAAGCTCCTACGAGCAGTACTTC
d_call: TRBD2
v_call: TRBV15
clone_size: NA
j_call: TRBJ2-7

cdr3_aa: CASNPRGGTPYEQYF
cdr3_nt: TGCGCCAGCAACCCCCGAGGAGGGACCCCCTACGAGCAGTACTTC
d_call: NA
v_call: TRBV5-1
clone_size: few
j_call: TRBJ2-7

cdr3_aa: CASSDSGDNEQFF
cdr3_nt: TGTGCCAGCAGCGACTCCGGGGACAATGAGCAGTTCTTC
d_call: NA
v_call: TRBV9
clone_size: NA
j_call: TRBJ2-1

cdr3_aa: CASSDQYEQYF
cdr3_nt: TGTGCCAGCAGTGATCAGTACGAGCAGTACTTC
d_call: NA
v_call: TRBV2
clone_size: many
j_call: TRBJ2-7

cdr3_aa: CASSLVGVYEQYF
cdr3_nt: TGTGCCAGCAGCTTGGTTGGGGTCTACGAGCAGTACTTC
d_call: NA
v_call: TRBV5-5
clone_size: NA
j_call: TRBJ2-7

cdr3_aa: CASSLPKQLTGVYNEQFF
cdr3_nt: TGTGCCAGCAGCTTACCCAAACAACTAACGGGGGTGTACAATGAGCAGTTCTTC
d_call: NA
v_call: TRBV7-8
clone_size: few
j_call: TRBJ2-1

cdr3_aa: CASSFDRSEADTQYF
cdr3_nt: TGTGCCAGCAGCTTCGACAGATCCGAAGCAGATACGCAGTATTTT
d_call: NA
v_call: TRBV7-2
clone_size: few
j_call: TRBJ2-3

cdr3_aa: CASSYTSGTGFYEQYF
cdr3_nt: TGTGCCAGCAGCTATACTAGCGGGACGGGGTTTTACGAGCAGTACTTC
d_call: TRBD2
v_call: TRBV7-6
clone_size: NA
j_call: TRBJ2-7

cdr3_aa: CASSGGGKDEQYF
cdr3_nt: TGTGCCAGCAGCGGGGGGGGGAAAGACGAGCAGTACTTC
d_call: TRBD2
v_call: TRBV7-9
clone_size: NA
j_call: TRBJ2-7

cdr3_aa: CASSLAGTGGDEQFF
cdr3_nt: TGTGCCAGCAGTTTGGCGGGGACAGGCGGCGATGAGCAGTTCTTC
d_call: TRBD1
v_call: TRBV12-3/TRBV12-4
clone_size: few
j_call: TRBJ2-1

cdr3_aa: CSDTGGQETQYF
cdr3_nt: TGCAGCGATACAGGGGGCCAAGAGACCCAGTACTTC
d_call: TRBD1
v_call: TRBV29-1
clone_size: NA
j_call: TRBJ2-5

cdr3_aa: CASLDRAADIQYF
cdr3_nt: TGTGCCAGCCTGGACAGGGCCGCGGACATTCAGTACTTC
d_call: TRBD1
v_call: TRBV6-6
clone_size: few
j_call: TRBJ2-4

cdr3_aa: CASRREGQEKFF
cdr3_nt: TGTGCCAGCCGAAGGGAGGGACAGGAAAAGTTCTTC
d_call: NA
v_call: TRBV7-9
clone_size: NA
j_call: TRBJ2-1

cdr3_aa: CAISSPGLAAYEQYF
cdr3_nt: TGTGCCATCAGTTCGCCGGGACTTGCTGCCTACGAGCAGTACTTC
d_call: NA
v_call: TRBV10-3
clone_size: many
j_call: TRBJ2-7

cdr3_aa: CASSQVEGSFSSYEQYF
cdr3_nt: TGCGCCAGCAGCCAAGTAGAAGGGAGTTTCAGCTCCTACGAGCAGTACTTC
d_call: NA
v_call: TRBV4-1
clone_size: many
j_call: TRBJ2-7

cdr3_aa: CASSYSRSYEQYF
cdr3_nt: TGTGCCAGCAGTTACAGCCGCTCCTACGAGCAGTACTTC
d_call: NA
v_call: TRBV27
clone_size: NA
j_call: TRBJ2-7

cdr3_aa: CASSIRGAGYNEQFF
cdr3_nt: TGTGCCAGTAGTATCAGAGGGGCTGGCTACAATGAGCAGTTCTTC
d_call: NA
v_call: TRBV19
clone_size: few
j_call: TRBJ2-1

cdr3_aa: CASSLIGDTYEQYF
cdr3_nt: TGTGCCAGCAGCTTAATCGGGGACACCTACGAGCAGTACTTC
d_call: NA
v_call: TRBV7-9
clone_size: NA
j_call: TRBJ2-7

cdr3_aa: CASKHSSTDTQYF
cdr3_nt: TGTGCCAGCAAGCACTCAAGCACAGATACGCAGTATTTT
d_call: NA
v_call: TRBV12-3/TRBV12-4
clone_size: NA
j_call: TRBJ2-3

cdr3_aa: CASSERAVQFF
cdr3_nt: TGTGCCAGCAGTGAACGAGCAGTCCAGTTCTTC
d_call: NA
v_call: TRBV25-1
clone_size: NA
j_call: TRBJ2-1

cdr3_aa: CASMTTTDTQYF
cdr3_nt: TGTGCCAGCATGACTACCACGGATACGCAGTATTTT
d_call: NA
v_call: TRBV2
clone_size: few
j_call: TRBJ2-3

cdr3_aa: CAWSKETGGQPQHF
cdr3_nt: TGTGCCTGGAGTAAGGAGACAGGGGGTCAGCCCCAGCATTTT
d_call: TRBD1
v_call: TRBV30
clone_size: NA
j_call: TRBJ1-5

cdr3_aa: CASSRLAGVTYNEQFF
cdr3_nt: TGTGCCAGCTCTAGACTAGCGGGAGTGACCTACAATGAGCAGTTCTTC
d_call: TRBD2
v_call: TRBV11-2
clone_size: NA
j_call: TRBJ2-1

cdr3_aa: CASSVGGLRNTIYF
cdr3_nt: TGTGCCAGCAGCGTAGGAGGACTGCGAAACACCATATATTTT
d_call: NA
v_call: TRBV9
clone_size: NA
j_call: TRBJ1-3

cdr3_aa: CSVGTGSTNYGYTF
cdr3_nt: TGCAGCGTTGGGACAGGTTCCACTAACTATGGCTACACCTTC
d_call: TRBD1
v_call: TRBV29-1
clone_size: NA
j_call: TRBJ1-2